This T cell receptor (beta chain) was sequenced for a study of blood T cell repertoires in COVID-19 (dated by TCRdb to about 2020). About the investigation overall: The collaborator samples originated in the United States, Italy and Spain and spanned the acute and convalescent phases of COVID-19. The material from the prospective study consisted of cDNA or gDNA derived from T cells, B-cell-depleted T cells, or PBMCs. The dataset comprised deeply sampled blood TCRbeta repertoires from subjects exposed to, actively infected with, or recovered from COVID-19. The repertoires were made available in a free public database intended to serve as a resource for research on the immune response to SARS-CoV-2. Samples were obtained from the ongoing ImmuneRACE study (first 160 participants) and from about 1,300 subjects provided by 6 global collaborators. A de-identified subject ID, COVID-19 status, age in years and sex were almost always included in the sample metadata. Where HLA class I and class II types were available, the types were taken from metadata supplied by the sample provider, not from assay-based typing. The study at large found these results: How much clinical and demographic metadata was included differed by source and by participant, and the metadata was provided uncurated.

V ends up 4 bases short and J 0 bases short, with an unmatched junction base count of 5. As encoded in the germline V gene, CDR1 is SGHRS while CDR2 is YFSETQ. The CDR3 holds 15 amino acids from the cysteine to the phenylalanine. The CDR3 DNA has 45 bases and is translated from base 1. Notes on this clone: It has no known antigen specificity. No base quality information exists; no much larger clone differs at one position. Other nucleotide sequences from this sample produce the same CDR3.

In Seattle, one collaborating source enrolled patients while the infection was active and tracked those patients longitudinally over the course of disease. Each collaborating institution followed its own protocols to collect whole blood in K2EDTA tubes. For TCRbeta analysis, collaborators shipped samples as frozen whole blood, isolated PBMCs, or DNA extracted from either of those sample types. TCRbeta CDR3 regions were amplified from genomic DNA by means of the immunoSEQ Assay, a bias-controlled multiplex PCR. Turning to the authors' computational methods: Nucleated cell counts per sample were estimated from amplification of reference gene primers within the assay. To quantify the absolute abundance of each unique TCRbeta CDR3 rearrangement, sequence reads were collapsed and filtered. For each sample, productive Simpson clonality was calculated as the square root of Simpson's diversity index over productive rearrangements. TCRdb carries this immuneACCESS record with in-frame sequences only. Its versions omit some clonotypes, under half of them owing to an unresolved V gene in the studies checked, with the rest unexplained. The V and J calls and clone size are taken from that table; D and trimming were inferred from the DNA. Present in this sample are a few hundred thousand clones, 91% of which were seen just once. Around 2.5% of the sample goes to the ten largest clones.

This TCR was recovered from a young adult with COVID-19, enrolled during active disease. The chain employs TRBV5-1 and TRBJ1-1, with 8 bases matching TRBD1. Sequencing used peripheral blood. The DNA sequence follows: TGCGCCAGCAGCCTAAGACAGGGGCTGAACACTGAAGCTTTCTTT. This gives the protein CASSLRQGLNTEAFF.